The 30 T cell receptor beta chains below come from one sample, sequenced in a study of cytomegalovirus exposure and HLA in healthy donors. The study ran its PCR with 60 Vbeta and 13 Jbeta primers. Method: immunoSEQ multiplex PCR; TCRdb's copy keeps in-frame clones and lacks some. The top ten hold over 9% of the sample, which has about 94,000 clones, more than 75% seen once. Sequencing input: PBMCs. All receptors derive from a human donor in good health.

Here the CDR3 reads CASSRGTSNTGELFF. The CDR3 nucleotides are TGCGCCAGCAGCCGGGGGACTAGTAACACCGGGGAGCTGTTTTTT. The J gene is TRBJ2-2, the V gene TRBV5-1, with 8 bases lining up with TRBD2. There are 15 residues in the CDR3. V shed 4 bases and J 2 bases; nucleotides not matched to a gene: 4. The germline V gene encodes CDR1 SGHRS and CDR2 YFSETQ.

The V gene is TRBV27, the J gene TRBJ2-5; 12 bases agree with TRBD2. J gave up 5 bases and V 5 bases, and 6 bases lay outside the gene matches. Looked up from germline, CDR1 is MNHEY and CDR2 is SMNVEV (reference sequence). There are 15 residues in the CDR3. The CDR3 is CASSPGTSGLETQYF. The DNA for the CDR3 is TGTGCCAGCAGTCCGGGGACTAGCGGGTTGGAGACCCAGTACTTC.

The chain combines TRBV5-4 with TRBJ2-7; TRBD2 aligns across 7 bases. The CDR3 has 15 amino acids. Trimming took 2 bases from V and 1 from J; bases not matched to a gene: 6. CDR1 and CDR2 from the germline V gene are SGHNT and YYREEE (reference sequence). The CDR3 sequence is CASSLASGSSYEQYF. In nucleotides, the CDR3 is TGTGCCAGCAGCTTAGCTAGCGGAAGTTCCTACGAGCAGTACTTC. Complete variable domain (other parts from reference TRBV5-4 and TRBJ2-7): ETGVTQSPTHLIKTRGQQVTLRCSSQSGHNTVSWYQQALGQGPQFIFQYYREEENGRGNFPPRFSGLQFPNYSSELNVNALELDDSALYLCASSLASGSSYEQYFGPGTRLTVT.

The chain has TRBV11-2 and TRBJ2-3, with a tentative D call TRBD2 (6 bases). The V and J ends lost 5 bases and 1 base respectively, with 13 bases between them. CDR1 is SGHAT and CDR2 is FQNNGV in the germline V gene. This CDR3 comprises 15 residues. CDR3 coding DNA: TGTGCCAGCAGCCCCGGGACGGGGGGCACAGATACGCAGTATTTT. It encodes CASSPGTGGTDTQYF.

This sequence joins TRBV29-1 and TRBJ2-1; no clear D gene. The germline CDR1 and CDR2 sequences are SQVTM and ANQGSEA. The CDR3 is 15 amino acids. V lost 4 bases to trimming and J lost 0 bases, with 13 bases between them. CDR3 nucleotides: TGCAGCGTTGTGGGCCCTTCCTCCTCCTACAATGAGCAGTTCTTC. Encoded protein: CSVVGPSSSYNEQFF.

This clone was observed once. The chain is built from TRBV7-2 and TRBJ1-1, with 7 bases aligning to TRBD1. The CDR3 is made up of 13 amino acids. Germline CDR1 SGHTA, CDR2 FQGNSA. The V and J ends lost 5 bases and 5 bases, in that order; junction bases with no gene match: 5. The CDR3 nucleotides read TGTGCCAGCAGCACGACAGGGAGGACTGAAGCTTTCTTT. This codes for CASSTTGRTEAFF.

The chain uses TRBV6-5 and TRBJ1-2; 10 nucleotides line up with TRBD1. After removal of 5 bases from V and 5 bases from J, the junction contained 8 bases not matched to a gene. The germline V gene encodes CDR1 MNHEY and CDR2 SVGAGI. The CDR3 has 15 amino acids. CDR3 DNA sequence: TGTGCCAGCAGTCGAGGGACAGGGGCTGGATATGGCTACACCTTC. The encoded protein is CASSRGTGAGYGYTF.

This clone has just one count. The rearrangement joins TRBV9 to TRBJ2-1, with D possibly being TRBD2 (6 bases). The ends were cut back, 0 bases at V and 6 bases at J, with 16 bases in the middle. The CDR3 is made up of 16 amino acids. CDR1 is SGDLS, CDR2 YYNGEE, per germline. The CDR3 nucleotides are TGTGCCAGCAGCGTAGGGGTGGGAGGTGTGTTCAATGAGCAGTTCTTC. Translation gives CASSVGVGGVFNEQFF.

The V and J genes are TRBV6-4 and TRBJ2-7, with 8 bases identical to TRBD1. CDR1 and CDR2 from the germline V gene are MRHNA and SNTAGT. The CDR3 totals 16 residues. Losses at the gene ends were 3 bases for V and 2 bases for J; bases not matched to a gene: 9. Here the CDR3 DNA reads TGTGCCAGCAGTGATTCTTACCAGGGGGCGGCCTACGAGCAGTACTTC. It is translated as CASSDSYQGAAYEQYF.

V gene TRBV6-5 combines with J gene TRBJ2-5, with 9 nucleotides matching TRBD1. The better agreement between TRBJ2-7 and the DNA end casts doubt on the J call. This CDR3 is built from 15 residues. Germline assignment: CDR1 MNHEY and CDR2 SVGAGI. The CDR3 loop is CASSPTGTGTYEQYF. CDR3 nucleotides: TGTGCCAGCAGTCCGACCGGGACAGGGACCTACGAGCAGTACTTC.

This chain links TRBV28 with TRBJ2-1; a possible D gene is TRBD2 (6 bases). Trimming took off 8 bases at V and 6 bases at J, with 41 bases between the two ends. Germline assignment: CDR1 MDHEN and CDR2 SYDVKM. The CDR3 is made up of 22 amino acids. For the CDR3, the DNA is TGTGCCAGCTTTCCCCTGGTCGCCCAGAGTCATAGCGGCACCCGGGCCGGCAATGAGCAGTTCTTC. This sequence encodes CASFPLVAQSHSGTRAGNEQFF.

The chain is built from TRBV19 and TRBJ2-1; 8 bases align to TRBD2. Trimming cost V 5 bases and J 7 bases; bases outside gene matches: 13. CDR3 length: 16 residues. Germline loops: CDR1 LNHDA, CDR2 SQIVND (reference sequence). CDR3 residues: CASSSRGGGSPNEQFF. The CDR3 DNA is TGTGCCAGTAGTTCCCGGGGGGGAGGTTCCCCGAATGAGCAGTTCTTC.

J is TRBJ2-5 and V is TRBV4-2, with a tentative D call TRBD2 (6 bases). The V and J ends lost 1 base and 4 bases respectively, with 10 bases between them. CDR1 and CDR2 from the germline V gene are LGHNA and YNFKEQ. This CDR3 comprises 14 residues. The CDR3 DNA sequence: TGTGCCAGCAGCCAAGGGGGGGTAGGAGAGACCCAGTACTTC. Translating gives CASSQGGVGETQYF.

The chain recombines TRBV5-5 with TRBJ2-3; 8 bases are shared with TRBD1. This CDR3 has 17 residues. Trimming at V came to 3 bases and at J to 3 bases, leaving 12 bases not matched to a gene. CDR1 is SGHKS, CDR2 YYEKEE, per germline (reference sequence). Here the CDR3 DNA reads TGTGCCAGCAGCTCCCCATTCGACAGGGGAGGAACAGATACGCAGTATTTT. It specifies CASSSPFDRGGTDTQYF.

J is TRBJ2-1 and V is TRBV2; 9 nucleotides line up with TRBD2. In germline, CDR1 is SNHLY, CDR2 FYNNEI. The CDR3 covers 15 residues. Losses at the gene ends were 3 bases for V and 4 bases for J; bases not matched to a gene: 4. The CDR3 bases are TGTGCCAGCAGTGATTGGACTAGCGTTTACAATGAGCAGTTCTTC. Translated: CASSDWTSVYNEQFF.

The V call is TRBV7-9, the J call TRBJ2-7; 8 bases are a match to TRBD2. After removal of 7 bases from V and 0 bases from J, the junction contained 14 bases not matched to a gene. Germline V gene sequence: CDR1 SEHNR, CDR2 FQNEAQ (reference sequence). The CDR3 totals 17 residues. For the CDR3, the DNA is TGTGCCAGCACTATGTTTCCAGGGACTAGGAGCTCCTACGAGCAGTACTTC. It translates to CASTMFPGTRSSYEQYF.

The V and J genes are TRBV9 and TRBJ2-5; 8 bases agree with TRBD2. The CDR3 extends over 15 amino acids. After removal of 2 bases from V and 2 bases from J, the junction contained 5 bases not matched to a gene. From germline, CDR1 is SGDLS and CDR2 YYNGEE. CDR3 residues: CASSVTSGVQETQYF. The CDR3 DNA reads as TGTGCCAGCAGCGTTACTAGCGGAGTACAAGAGACCCAGTACTTC.

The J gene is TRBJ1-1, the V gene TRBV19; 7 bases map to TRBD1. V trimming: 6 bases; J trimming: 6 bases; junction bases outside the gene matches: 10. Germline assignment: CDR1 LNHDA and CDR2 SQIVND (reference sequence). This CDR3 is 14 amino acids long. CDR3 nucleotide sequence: TGTGCCAGTAGCTGGGACAGCGGACGGGCTGAAGCTTTCTTT. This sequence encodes CASSWDSGRAEAFF.

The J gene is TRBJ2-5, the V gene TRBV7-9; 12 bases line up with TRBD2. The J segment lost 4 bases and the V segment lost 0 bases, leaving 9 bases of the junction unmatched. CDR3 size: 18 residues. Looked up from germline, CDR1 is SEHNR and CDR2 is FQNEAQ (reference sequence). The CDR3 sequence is CASSLALASGGAPETQYF. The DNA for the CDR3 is TGTGCCAGCAGCTTAGCGTTGGCTAGCGGGGGGGCCCCAGAGACCCAGTACTTC. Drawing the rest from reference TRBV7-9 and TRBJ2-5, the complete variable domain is DTGVSQNPRHKITKRGQNVTFRCDPISEHNRLYWYRQTLGQGPEFLTYFQNEAQLEKSRLLSDRFSAERPKGSFSTLEIQRTEQGDSAMYLCASSLALASGGAPETQYFGPGTRLLVL.

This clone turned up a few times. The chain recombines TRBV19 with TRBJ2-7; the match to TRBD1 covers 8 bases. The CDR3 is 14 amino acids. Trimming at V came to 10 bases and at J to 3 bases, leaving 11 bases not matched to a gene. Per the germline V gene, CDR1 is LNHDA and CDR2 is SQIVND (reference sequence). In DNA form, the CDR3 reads TGTGCCAATCCGGGGAGACAGGGGAGCTACGAGCAGTACTTC. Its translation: CANPGRQGSYEQYF.

Here the CDR3 reads CASKVQSGGNTGELFF. The CDR3 DNA reads as TGTGCCAGTAAGGTCCAAAGCGGCGGAAACACCGGGGAGCTGTTTTTT. The gene calls are TRBV19 and TRBJ2-2; possible D gene TRBD2, 5 bases. There are 16 residues in the CDR3. CDR1 and CDR2 from the germline V gene are LNHDA and SQIVND (reference sequence). Between the trimmed V and J ends, which lost 7 bases and 2 bases, there was a span of 17 bases.

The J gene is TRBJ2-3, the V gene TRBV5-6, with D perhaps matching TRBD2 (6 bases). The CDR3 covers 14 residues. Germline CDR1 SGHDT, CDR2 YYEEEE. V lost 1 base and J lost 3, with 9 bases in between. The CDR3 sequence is CASSLQEGTDTQYF. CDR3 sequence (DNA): TGTGCCAGCAGCTTGCAGGAGGGGACAGATACGCAGTATTTT.

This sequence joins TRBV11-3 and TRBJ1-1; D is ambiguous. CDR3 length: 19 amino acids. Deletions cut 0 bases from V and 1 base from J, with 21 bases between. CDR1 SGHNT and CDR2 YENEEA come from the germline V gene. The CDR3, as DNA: TGTGCCAGCAGCTTAGATCTTGCCGTGGGCAGGCCCAAGAACACTGAAGCTTTCTTT. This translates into CASSLDLAVGRPKNTEAFF.

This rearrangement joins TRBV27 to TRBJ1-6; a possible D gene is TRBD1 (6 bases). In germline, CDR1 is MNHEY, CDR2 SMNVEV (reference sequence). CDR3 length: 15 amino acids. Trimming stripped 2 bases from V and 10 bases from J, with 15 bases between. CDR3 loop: CASSLKQGSPSPLHF. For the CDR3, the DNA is TGTGCCAGCAGTTTAAAGCAGGGGAGTCCCTCACCCCTCCACTTT.

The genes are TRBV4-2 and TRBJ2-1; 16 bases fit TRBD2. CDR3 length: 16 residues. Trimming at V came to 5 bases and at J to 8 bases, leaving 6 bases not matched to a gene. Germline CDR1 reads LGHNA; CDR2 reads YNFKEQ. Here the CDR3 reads CASSAGTSGGADEQFF. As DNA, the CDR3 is TGTGCCAGCAGCGCCGGGACTAGCGGGGGGGCTGATGAGCAGTTCTTC.

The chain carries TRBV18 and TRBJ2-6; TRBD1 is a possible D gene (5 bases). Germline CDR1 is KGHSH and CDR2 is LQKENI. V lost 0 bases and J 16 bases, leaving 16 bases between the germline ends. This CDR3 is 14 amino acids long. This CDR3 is CASSPPDKSARLTF. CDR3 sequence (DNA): TGTGCCAGCTCACCACCGGACAAATCCGCCCGGCTGACTTTC.

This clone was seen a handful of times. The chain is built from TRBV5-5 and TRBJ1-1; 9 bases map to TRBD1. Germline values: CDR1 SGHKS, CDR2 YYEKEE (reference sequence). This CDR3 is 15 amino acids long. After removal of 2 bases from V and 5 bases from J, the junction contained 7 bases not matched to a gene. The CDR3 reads CASSFGGQGVTEAFF. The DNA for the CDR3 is TGTGCCAGCAGCTTCGGGGGACAGGGTGTAACTGAAGCTTTCTTT.

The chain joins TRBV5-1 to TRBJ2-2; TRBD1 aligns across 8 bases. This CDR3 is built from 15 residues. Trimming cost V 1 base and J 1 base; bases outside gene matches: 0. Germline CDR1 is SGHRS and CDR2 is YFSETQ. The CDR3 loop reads CASSLTGGNTGELFF. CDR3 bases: TGCGCCAGCAGCTTGACAGGGGGGAACACCGGGGAGCTGTTTTTT.

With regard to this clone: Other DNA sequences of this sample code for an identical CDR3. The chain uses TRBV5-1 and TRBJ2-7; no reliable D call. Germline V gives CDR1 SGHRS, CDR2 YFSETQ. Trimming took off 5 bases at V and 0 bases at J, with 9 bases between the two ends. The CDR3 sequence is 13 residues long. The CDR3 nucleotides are TGCGCCAGCAGACCTAGGCCCTCCTACGAGCAGTACTTC. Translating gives CASRPRPSYEQYF. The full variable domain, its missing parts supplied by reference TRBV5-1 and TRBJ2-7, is KAGVTQTPRYLIKTRGQQVTLSCSPISGHRSVSWYQQTPGQGLQFLFEYFSETQRNKGNFPGRFSGRQFSNSRSEMNVSTLELGDSALYLCASRPRPSYEQYFGPGTRLTVT.

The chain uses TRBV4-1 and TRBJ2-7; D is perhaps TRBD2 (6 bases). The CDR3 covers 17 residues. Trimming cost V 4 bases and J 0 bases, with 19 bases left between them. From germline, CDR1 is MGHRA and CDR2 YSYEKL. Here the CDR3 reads CASSRAARAGGSYEQYF. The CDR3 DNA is TGCGCCAGCAGCCGCGCGGCGCGAGCGGGTGGCTCCTACGAGCAGTACTTC.